These T cell receptor beta chains were read from a single sample in a study of blood T cell repertoires in COVID-19. Measured with immunoSEQ multiplex PCR; TCRdb has only the in-frame clones, and not every one. The table shows roughly 81,000 clones, with 91% occurring only once. Source material: peripheral blood. Receptor source: a woman aged 50 to 60 in a cohort sampled during active COVID-19. The CDR3 runs from the conserved cysteine through the conserved F or W. Fields, in order: D gene, J gene, V gene, CDR3 DNA, CDR3 protein. A D gene is named only where the DNA matches it firmly.

>.|TRBJ2-3|TRBV5-8
TGTGCCAGCAGCTTGGCTCGTGTCACAGATACGCAGTATTTT
CASSLARVTDTQYF
>.|TRBJ1-5|TRBV7-2
TGTGCCAGCAGCTTAGTTACAGTCAATCAGCCCCAGCATTTT
CASSLVTVNQPQHF
>TRBD1|TRBJ2-7|TRBV2
TGTGCCAGCAGCCGGGACAGAGAAATTTACGAGCAGTACTTC
CASSRDREIYEQYF
>TRBD1|TRBJ2-3|TRBV7-9
TGTGCCAGCAGCTCCGGACAGGGTTTGGCAGATACGCAGTATTTT
CASSSGQGLADTQYF
>.|TRBJ1-3|TRBV19
TGTGCCAGTAGTATAGATCTGCATCGGGACTCCGTAGTGGGGCCGGCCATATATTTT
CASSIDLHRDSVVGPAIYF
>TRBD2|TRBJ2-1|TRBV4-1
TGCGCCAGCAGCCTTTGTAGGACTAGCGGGAGGCCGGGGTCCCTGCGAAATGAGCAGTTCTTC
CASSLCRTSGRPGSLRNEQFF
>TRBD1|TRBJ1-6|TRBV7-8
TGTGCCAGCAGCTTAGAGACAGGGGACAATTCACCCCTCCACTTT
CASSLETGDNSPLHF
>TRBD1|TRBJ2-5|TRBV19
TGTGCCAGTAGCCGGGACAGGCCCCAAGAGACCCAGTACTTC
CASSRDRPQETQYF
>TRBD2|TRBJ2-1|TRBV7-9
TGTGCCAGCAGCTCCAGCGGGGGCAATGAGCAGTTCTTC
CASSSSGGNEQFF
>.|TRBJ1-6|TRBV7-2
TGTGCCAGCAGCTTAGTGCAGGGGAATTCACCCCTCCACTTT
CASSLVQGNSPLHF
>.|TRBJ1-4|TRBV6-1
TGTGCCAGCAGTGAACAGGGTCGGACGCGAAAACTGTTTTTT
CASSEQGRTRKLFF
>TRBD2|TRBJ2-1|TRBV4-2
TGTGCCAGCAGTCCACCTACCGGGACTAGCGGGGGGAACAATGAGCAGTTCTTC
CASSPPTGTSGGNNEQFF
>TRBD2|TRBJ2-7|TRBV6-1
TGTGCCAGCAGTGAATGGTCGGGGGGGGCCTACGAGCAGTACTTC
CASSEWSGGAYEQYF